This T cell receptor beta chain was found in a study of T cells after yellow fever vaccination. V lost 1 base to trimming and J lost 5 bases, with 11 bases between them. Germline V gene sequence: CDR1 LGHDT, CDR2 YNNKEL (reference sequence). The CDR3 is 14 residues long. Template switching with 5'RACE generated the TCR cDNA and added a universal primer site and UMIs. TCRdb passed the 5' RACE reads through MiXCR, listing each CDR3 protein once. The repertoire includes under 250,000 distinct CDR3 sequences, more than 3% of them detected once, and 3.2% sits in the top ten. This clonotype was seen more than once but under ten times.

Sample: CD4+ T cells sorted from PBMCs, taken 10 days after the yellow fever booster vaccination. V gene TRBV3-1 combines with J gene TRBJ2-5, with D perhaps matching TRBD1 (5 bases). The receptor was derived from a man aged 18 to 29 who received the YFV17D yellow fever vaccine. CDR3 DNA: TGTGCCAGCAGCCAAGGGCGAGCAGGGGAGACCCAGTACTTC. Translated, it gives CASSQGRAGETQYF.